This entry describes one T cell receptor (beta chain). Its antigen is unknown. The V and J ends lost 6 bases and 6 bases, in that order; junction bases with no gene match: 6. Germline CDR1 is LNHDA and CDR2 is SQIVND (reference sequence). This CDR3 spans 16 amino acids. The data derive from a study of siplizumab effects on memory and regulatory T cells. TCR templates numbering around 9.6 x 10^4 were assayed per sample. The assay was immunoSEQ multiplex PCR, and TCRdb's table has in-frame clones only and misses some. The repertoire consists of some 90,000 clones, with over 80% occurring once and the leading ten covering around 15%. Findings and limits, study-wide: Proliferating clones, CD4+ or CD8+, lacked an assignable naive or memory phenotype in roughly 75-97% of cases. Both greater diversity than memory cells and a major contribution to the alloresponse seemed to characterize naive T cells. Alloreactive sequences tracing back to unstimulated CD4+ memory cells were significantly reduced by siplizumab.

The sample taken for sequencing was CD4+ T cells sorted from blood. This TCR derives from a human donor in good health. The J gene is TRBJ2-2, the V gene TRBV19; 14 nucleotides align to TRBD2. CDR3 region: CASRTGLAGDPGELFF. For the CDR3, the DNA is TGTGCCAGTAGGACGGGACTAGCGGGAGACCCCGGGGAGCTGTTTTTT.